This TCR beta chain was recovered during a study of Graves' ophthalmopathy and Graves' hyperthyroidism. RNA served as the template for amplifying TCR beta CDR3 regions. In the first round, RT-PCR was carried out with HTBI primers, and a multiplex PCR formed the second round. From the multiplex PCR reads, TCRdb called clonotypes with MiXCR, one entry per CDR3 protein. Of fewer than 350,000 distinct CDR3 sequences detected, roughly 17% appear once; the ten largest clones hold 10% to 15%. This clonotype has at least ten counts. Establishment of the diagnosis relied upon clinical symptoms, serum thyroxine, TRAb, thyroid ultrasound and orbital computed tomography. Sequencing used peripheral blood. The source is an adult man with Graves' ophthalmopathy.

This chain's CDR3 is CASSYSRGPLSYEQYF. The CDR3 DNA reads as TGTGCCAGCAGTTACTCCAGGGGGCCCCTCTCCTACGAGCAGTACTTC. This chain links TRBV6-2 or TRBV6-3 with TRBJ2-7, with 8 bases aligning to TRBD1. With 0 bases clipped from V and 0 bases from J, the junction kept 4 bases outside the gene matches. CDR1 and CDR2 (germline): MNHEY, SVGEGT. The CDR3 runs 16 residues.